The rows below give T cell receptor beta chains drawn from one sample of a study of CD8+CD57+ T cells in acquired aplastic anemia. TCRdb used MiXCR to reprocess the reads, holding one entry per CDR3 protein. The sample yields around 190,000 distinct CDR3 sequences, roughly half seen once. The sequencing input was sorted CD4+, CD8+, or CD8+CD57+ T cells (not recorded which) from PBMCs. These TCRs come from a human donor in good health, serving as a control. The CDR3 runs from the conserved cysteine through the conserved F or W. A D gene is named only where the DNA matches it firmly. Size is omitted from some rows. Given values are once, few, many or a class for expanded clones.

size	V	J	D	length	CDR3	DNA
NA	TRBV20-1	TRBJ1-2	NA	14	CSARDEASNYGYTF	TGCAGTGCTAGAGATGAGGCATCTAACTATGGCTACACCTTC
many	TRBV5-1	TRBJ1-6	NA	15	CASSLGQINNSPLHF	TGCGCCAGCAGCTTAGGACAGATTAATAATTCACCCCTCCACTTT
NA	TRBV7-2	TRBJ2-7	NA	15	CASSSMGTKTYEQYF	TGTGCCAGCAGCTCCATGGGGACAAAGACGTACGAGCAGTACTTC
NA	TRBV9	TRBJ1-1	TRBD1	15	CASSVDGTGGTEALF	TGCGCCAGCAGCGTAGATGGCACAGGGGGCACTGAAGCTCTCTTT
NA	TRBV24-1	TRBJ2-1	NA	12	CATSSTYNEQFF	TGTGCCACCAGCTCCACGTACAATGAGCAGTTCTTC
many	TRBV9	TRBJ1-2	NA	15	CASSVGPQGNYGYTF	TGTGCCAGCAGCGTAGGGCCTCAGGGGAACTATGGCTACACCTTC
NA	TRBV5-4	TRBJ1-6	TRBD1	17	CASSLATDRAFGSPLHF	TGTGCCAGCAGCTTGGCCACGGACAGGGCTTTCGGTTCACCCCTCCACTTT
NA	TRBV9	TRBJ1-3	NA	16	CASSVATGSSGNTIYF	TGTGCCAGCAGCGTAGCGACAGGCTCCTCTGGAAACACCATATATTTT
NA	TRBV7-2	TRBJ2-1	TRBD1	12	CASSPRTGGRFF	TGTGCCAGCAGCCCTCGGACAGGGGGACGGTTCTTC
many	TRBV5-1	TRBJ2-3	TRBD2	16	CASSLAGGGASDTQYF	TGCGCCAGCAGCTTGGCCGGCGGGGGGGCTTCAGATACGCAGTATTTT
many	TRBV7-2	TRBJ2-5	NA	13	CASSFGQKETQYF	TGTGCCAGCAGCTTTGGGCAGAAAGAGACCCAGTACTTC
many	TRBV2	TRBJ2-3	NA	14	CASRWGPATDTQYF	TGTGCCAGCAGGTGGGGGCCGGCCACAGATACGCAGTATTTT
few	TRBV28	TRBJ1-1	NA	12	CASSLFNTEAFF	TGTGCCAGCAGCTTATTCAACACTGAAGCTTTCTTT
many	TRBV12-3/TRBV12-4	TRBJ1-5	NA	13	CASSRTVNQPQHF	TGTGCCAGCAGTAGGACGGTGAATCAGCCCCAGCATTTT
few	TRBV20-1	TRBJ1-4	NA	13	CSARGTANEKLFF	TGCAGTGCTAGAGGGACAGCTAATGAAAAACTGTTTTTT
once	TRBV19	TRBJ2-7	NA	13	CASSRDWSYEQYF	TGTGCCAGCTCTCGGGACTGGTCCTACGAGCAGTACTTC
NA	TRBV7-6	TRBJ2-5	NA	17	CASSPPGSEGPPETQYF	TGTGCCAGCAGTCCCCCGGGGAGCGAGGGCCCTCCAGAGACCCAGTACTTC
many	TRBV20-1	TRBJ1-2	NA	13	CSARGTTNYGYTF	TGCAGTGCTAGAGGGACAACTAACTATGGCTACACCTTC
medium-sized	TRBV5-1	TRBJ2-7	NA	15	CASSLGGGANSEQYF	TGCGCCAGCAGCTTGGGTGGGGGCGCAAACTCCGAGCAGTACTTC
NA	TRBV7-8	TRBJ1-1	NA	17	CASSLGGAGRANTEAFF	TGTGCCAGCAGCTTAGGAGGGGCCGGTAGGGCGAACACTGAAGCTTTCTTT
few	TRBV19	TRBJ1-6	NA	13	CASSSQSSLDLHF	TGTGCCAGTAGTAGTCAATCAAGTCTCGACCTCCACTTT
many	TRBV7-2	TRBJ1-5	NA	14	CASSSYSPNQPQHF	TGTGCCAGCAGCTCCTACAGCCCCAATCAGCCCCAGCATTTT
NA	TRBV7-9	TRBJ1-2	NA	14	CASSLIGEGGGYTF	TGTGCCAGCAGCCTCATTGGAGAGGGAGGAGGCTACACCTTC
NA	TRBV20-1	TRBJ2-7	NA	15	CSVREGGGGLVEQYF	TGCAGCGTAAGGGAAGGGGGAGGGGGCCTGGTCGAGCAGTACTTC
NA	TRBV2	TRBJ1-2	NA	13	CASSPRGLAGYTF	TGTGCCAGCAGCCCCAGGGGACTCGCTGGCTACACCTTC
NA	TRBV7-3	TRBJ2-1	NA	13	CASSPDRINEQFF	TGTGCCAGCAGCCCGGACAGAATCAATGAGCAGTTCTTC
NA	TRBV15	TRBJ2-7	NA	13	CATSRDGGYEQYF	TGTGCCACCAGCAGAGATGGTGGCTACGAGCAGTACTTC
many	TRBV14	TRBJ1-3	NA	16	CASSQGYRLSGNTIYF	TGTGCCAGCAGCCAAGGTTACAGGCTCTCTGGAAACACCATATATTTT
NA	TRBV20-1	TRBJ1-2	NA	12	CSAEVIYYGYTF	TGCAGTGCCGAAGTCATATACTATGGCTACACCTTC
NA	TRBV14	TRBJ1-5	TRBD1	16	CASSHGTGGFNEPQHF	TGTGCCAGCAGCCACGGGACAGGGGGGTTCAATGAGCCCCAGCATTTT
once	TRBV2	TRBJ1-3	TRBD1	15	CASRTGTDFGNTIYF	TGTGCCAGCAGAACTGGGACAGACTTTGGAAACACCATATATTTT
NA	TRBV10-1	TRBJ2-7	TRBD1	15	CASNAGTGEPYEQYF	TGCGCCAGCAACGCCGGGACAGGCGAACCCTACGAGCAGTACTTC
many	TRBV20-1	TRBJ1-1	NA	13	CSASIGGVTEAFF	TGCAGTGCCTCGATAGGCGGAGTGACTGAAGCTTTCTTT
NA	TRBV9	TRBJ1-6	TRBD1	15	CASSGAQGHNSPLHF	TGTGCCAGCAGTGGTGCACAGGGGCATAATTCACCCCTCCACTTT
NA	TRBV15	TRBJ1-1	NA	15	CATSRDRDTLLGAFF	TGTGCCACCAGCAGAGACCGGGACACCCTTCTGGGGGCTTTCTTT
few	TRBV7-2	TRBJ2-5	TRBD2	12	CASSLAVGGQYF	TGTGCCAGCAGCTTAGCTGTCGGGGGGCAGTACTTC
many	TRBV20-1	TRBJ1-5	TRBD1	16	CSASIRAGQINQPQHF	TGCAGTGCTAGCATTAGGGCGGGACAGATCAATCAGCCCCAGCATTTT
NA	TRBV7-2	TRBJ2-2	NA	14	CASSFTGRTGELFF	TGTGCCAGCAGCTTTACAGGGAGGACCGGGGAGCTGTTTTTT
many	TRBV5-1	TRBJ2-7	NA	18	CASSLDAAGRGVTYEQYF	TGCGCCAGCAGCTTGGATGCGGCCGGCAGGGGGGTGACATACGAGCAGTACTTC
many	TRBV7-9	TRBJ1-2	NA	16	CASSFGGAGPNYGYTF	TGTGCCAGCAGCTTCGGAGGGGCAGGCCCTAACTATGGCTACACCTTC